This T cell receptor beta chain derives from a study of identical twins. A single record per CDR3 protein comes from TCRdb applying MiXCR to the 5' RACE reads. This table holds under 800,000 distinct CDR3 sequences, roughly 20% found once. Germline CDR1 reads SNHLY; CDR2 reads FYNNEI. Trimming cost V 2 bases and J 1 base; bases outside gene matches: 5. The CDR3 has 16 amino acids. Healthy Caucasians, and only they, were the donors. The same sample was also used in a study of T cells expressing NK-cell markers.

The V and J genes are TRBV2 and TRBJ2-5; 9 nucleotides agree with TRBD2. The sequencing sample was made of PBMCs. The clonotype originates from a young woman in good health. The CDR3 loop is CASSETSGGLQETQYF. In DNA, the CDR3 is TGTGCCAGCAGTGAAACCAGCGGGGGGCTCCAAGAGACCCAGTACTTC.